The clone carrying this T cell receptor beta chain was seen just once. Antigen: not known. Trimming removed 11 bases from V and 0 bases from J; junction bases left unmatched: 12. CDR1 MNHEY and CDR2 SMNVEV come from the germline V gene (reference sequence). The CDR3 covers 17 residues. This specimen comes from a study of cytomegalovirus exposure and HLA in healthy donors. As for the study in general: Findings of an earlier analysis included some 120 million unique TCR beta sequences from 200 million or so T cells. Genotyping of under 500 donors showed that roughly 80% belonged to the Caucasian-associated ancestry cluster.

The study ran its PCR with 60 Vbeta and 13 Jbeta primers. Clones were sequenced by immunoSEQ multiplex PCR, and TCRdb holds only the in-frame ones, with some missing. The sample consists of roughly 180,000 clones, roughly 80% of them appearing once. Study-wide findings and caveats: A later analysis found most CMV-associated TCR beta chains apparently HLA-restricted. The study carried out a later analysis of TCR beta sequences. It associated approximately 17,000 of them with specific HLA alleles at a false discovery rate of 0.05.

J is TRBJ2-7 and V is TRBV27; 14 positions match TRBD2. The clonotype was recovered from a girl under 18 in good health and CMV-seropositive. The sample taken for sequencing was PBMCs. In nucleotides, the CDR3 is TGTGCCTCAGGGGGACTAGCGGGAGAAGGGAGCTCCTACGAGCAGTACTTC. Amino acid sequence: CASGGLAGEGSSYEQYF.